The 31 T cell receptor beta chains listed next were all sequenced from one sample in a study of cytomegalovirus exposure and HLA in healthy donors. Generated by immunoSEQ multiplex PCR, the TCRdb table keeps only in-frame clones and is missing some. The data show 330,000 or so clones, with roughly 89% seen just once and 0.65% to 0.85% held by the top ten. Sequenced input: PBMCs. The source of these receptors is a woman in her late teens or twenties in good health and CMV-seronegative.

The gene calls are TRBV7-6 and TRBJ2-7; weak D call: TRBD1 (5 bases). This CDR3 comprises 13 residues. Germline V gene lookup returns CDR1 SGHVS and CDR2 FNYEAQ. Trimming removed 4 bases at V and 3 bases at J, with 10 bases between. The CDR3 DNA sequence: TGTGCCAGCAGCTCGGCCAGGGACTACGAGCAGTACTTC. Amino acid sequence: CASSSARDYEQYF. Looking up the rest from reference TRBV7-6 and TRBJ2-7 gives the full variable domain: GAGVSQSPRYKVTKRGQDVALRCDPISGHVSLYWYRQALGQGPEFLTYFNYEAQQDKSGLPNDRFSAERPEGSISTLTIQRTEQRDSAMYRCASSSARDYEQYFGPGTRLTVT.

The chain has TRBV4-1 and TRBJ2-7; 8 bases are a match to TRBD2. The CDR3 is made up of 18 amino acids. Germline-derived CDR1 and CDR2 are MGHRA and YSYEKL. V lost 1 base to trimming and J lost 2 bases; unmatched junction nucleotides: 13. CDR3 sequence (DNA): TGCGCCAGCAGCCAAGTTCTCCCCCGCGGGAGGCCAACCTACGAGCAGTACTTC. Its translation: CASSQVLPRGRPTYEQYF.

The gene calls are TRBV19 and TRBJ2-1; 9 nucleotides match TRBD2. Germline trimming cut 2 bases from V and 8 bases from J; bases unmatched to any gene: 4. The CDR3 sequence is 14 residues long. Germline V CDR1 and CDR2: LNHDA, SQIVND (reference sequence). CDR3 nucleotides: TGTGCCAGTAGTATAAATGCGGGAGGGGATGAGCAGTTCTTC. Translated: CASSINAGGDEQFF.

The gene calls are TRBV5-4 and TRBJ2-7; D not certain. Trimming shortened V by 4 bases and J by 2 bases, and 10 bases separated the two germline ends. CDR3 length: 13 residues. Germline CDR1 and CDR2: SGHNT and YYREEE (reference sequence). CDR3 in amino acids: CASSTGLPYEQYF. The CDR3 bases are TGTGCCAGCAGCACTGGGCTACCCTACGAGCAGTACTTC.

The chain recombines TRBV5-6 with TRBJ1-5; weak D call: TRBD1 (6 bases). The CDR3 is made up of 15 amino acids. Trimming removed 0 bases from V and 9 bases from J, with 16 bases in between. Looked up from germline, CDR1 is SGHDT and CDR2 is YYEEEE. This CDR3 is CASSLAGTSGGPQHF. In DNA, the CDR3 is TGTGCCAGCAGCTTGGCCGGGACATCAGGCGGGCCCCAGCATTTT.

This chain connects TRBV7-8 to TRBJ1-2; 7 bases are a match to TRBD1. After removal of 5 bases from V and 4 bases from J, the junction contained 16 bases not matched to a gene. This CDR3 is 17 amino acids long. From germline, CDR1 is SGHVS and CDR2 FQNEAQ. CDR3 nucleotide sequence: TGTGCCAGCAGCAAGGGACAGTGGCGGGACTCTGGCTATGGCTACACCTTC. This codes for CASSKGQWRDSGYGYTF.

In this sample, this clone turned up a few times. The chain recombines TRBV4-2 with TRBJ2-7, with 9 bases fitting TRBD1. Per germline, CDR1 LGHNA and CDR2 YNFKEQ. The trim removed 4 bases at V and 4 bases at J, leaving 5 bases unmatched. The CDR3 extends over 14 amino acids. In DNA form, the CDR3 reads TGTGCCAGCAGCCGGGACAGGGTGGATTACGAGCAGTACTTC. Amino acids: CASSRDRVDYEQYF.

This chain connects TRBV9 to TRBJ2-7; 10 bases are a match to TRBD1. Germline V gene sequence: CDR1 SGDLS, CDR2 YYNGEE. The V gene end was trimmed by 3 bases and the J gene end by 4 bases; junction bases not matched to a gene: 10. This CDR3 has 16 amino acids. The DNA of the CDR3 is TGTGCCAGCAGCGCCAACCCGGGGACAGGGGATTACGAGCAGTACTTC. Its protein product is CASSANPGTGDYEQYF.

The DNA for the CDR3 is TGTGCCAGCAGCACCTGGACAGGTTCGGTAGAGACCCAGTACTTC. Translated: CASSTWTGSVETQYF. This chain uses TRBV11-3 with TRBJ2-5, with 7 bases lining up with TRBD1. CDR1 and CDR2 from the germline V gene are SGHNT and YENEEA. The CDR3 is 15 residues long. V was clipped by 5 bases and J by 4 bases; unmatched bases: 10.

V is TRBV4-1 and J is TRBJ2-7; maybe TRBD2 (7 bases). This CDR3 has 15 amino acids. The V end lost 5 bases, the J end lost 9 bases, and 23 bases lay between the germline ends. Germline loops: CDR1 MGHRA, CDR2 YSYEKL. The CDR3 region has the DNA TGCGCCAGCAGCAGCGGGACTCAGGGGACGTTGGGGCAGTACTTC. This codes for CASSSGTQGTLGQYF.

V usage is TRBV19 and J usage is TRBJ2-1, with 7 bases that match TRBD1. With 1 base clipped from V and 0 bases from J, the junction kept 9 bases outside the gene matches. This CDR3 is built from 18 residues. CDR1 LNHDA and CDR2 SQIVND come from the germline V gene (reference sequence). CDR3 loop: CASSIGGGRLGSYNEQFF. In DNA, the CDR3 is TGTGCCAGTAGTATAGGAGGGGGCCGGTTGGGCTCCTACAATGAGCAGTTCTTC.

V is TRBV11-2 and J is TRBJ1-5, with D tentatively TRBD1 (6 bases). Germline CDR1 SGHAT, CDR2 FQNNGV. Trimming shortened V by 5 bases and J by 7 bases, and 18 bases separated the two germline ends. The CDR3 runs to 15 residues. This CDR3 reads CASSVGTMGGQPQHF. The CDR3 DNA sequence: TGTGCCAGCAGCGTCGGGACAATGGGTGGGCAGCCCCAGCATTTT.

Here the CDR3 reads CASSVDRGSGANVLTF. In nucleotides, the CDR3 is TGTGCCAGCAGCGTCGACAGGGGGTCTGGGGCCAACGTCCTGACTTTC. V gene TRBV7-3 combines with J gene TRBJ2-6, with 9 positions matching TRBD1. CDR1 and CDR2 (germline): SGHTA, FQGTGA. The CDR3 has 16 residues. The V gene end was trimmed by 5 bases and the J gene end by 1 base; junction bases not matched to a gene: 3.

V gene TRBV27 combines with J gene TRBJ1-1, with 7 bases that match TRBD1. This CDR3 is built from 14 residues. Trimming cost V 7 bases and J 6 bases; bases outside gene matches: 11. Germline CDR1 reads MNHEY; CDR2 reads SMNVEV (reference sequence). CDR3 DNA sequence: TGTGCCAGCAACCCCACAGGGGTCGGTGCTGAAGCTTTCTTT. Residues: CASNPTGVGAEAFF.

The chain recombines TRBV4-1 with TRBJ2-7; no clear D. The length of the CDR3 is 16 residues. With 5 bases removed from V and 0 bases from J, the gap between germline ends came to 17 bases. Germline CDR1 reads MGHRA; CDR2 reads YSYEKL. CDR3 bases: TGCGCCAGCAGCAGGTCCGCGCGCGGCGACTCCTACGAGCAGTACTTC. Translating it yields CASSRSARGDSYEQYF.

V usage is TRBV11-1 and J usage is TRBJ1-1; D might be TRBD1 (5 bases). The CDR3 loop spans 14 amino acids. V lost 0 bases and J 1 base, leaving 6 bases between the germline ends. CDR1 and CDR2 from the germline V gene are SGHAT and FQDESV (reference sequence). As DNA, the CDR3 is TGTGCCAGCAGCTTAGCGGGGGGGAACACTGAAGCTTTCTTT. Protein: CASSLAGGNTEAFF.

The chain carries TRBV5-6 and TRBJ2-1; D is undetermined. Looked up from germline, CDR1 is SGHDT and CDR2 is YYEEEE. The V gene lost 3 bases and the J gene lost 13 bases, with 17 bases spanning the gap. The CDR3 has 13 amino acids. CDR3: CASSSHSAATQFF. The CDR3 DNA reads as TGTGCCAGCAGCTCCCATTCAGCCGCGACACAGTTCTTC.

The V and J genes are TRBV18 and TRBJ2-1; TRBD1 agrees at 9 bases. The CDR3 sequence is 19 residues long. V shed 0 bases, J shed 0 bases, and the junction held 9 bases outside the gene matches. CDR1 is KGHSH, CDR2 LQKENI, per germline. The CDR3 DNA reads TGTGCCAGCTCACCACCAAAGACAGGGGGTCGAAGCTCCTACAATGAGCAGTTCTTC. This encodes CASSPPKTGGRSSYNEQFF.

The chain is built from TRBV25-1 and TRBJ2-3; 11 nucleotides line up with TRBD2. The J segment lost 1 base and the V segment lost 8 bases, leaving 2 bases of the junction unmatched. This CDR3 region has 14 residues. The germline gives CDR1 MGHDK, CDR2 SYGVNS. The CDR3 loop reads CASDSGRGTDTQYF. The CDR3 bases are TGTGCCAGCGATAGCGGGAGGGGCACAGATACGCAGTATTTT.

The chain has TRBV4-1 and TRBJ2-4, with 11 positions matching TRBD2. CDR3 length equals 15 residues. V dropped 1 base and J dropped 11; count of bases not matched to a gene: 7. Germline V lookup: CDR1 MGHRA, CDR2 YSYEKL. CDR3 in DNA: TGCGCCAGCAGCCAAGTTGTACTAGCGGGGGCACTTCAGTACTTC. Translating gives CASSQVVLAGALQYF.

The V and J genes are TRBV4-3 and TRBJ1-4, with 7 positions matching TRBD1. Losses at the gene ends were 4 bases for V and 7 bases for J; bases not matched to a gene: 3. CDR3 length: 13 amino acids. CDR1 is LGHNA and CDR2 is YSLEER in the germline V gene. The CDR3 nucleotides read TGCGCCAGCAGCCGGGGACAGTCTGAAAAACTGTTTTTT. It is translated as CASSRGQSEKLFF.

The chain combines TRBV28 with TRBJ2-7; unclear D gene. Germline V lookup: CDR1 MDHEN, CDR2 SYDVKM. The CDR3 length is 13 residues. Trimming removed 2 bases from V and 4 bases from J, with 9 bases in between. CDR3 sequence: CASSLSPSYEQYF. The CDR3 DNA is TGTGCCAGCAGTTTAAGCCCTTCTTACGAGCAGTACTTC.

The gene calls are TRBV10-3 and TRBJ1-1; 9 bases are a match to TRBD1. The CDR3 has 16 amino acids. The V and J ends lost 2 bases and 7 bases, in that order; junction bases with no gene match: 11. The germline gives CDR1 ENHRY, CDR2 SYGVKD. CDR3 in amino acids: CAISEPAGTGILEAFF. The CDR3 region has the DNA TGTGCCATCAGTGAGCCGGCCGGGACAGGGATCCTTGAAGCTTTCTTT.

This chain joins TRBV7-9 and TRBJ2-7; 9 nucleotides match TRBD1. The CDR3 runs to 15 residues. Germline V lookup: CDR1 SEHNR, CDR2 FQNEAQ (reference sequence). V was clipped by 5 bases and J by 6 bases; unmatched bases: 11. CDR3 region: CASSGGDRGEAEQYF. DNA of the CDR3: TGTGCCAGCAGCGGGGGAGACAGGGGGGAAGCCGAGCAGTACTTC.

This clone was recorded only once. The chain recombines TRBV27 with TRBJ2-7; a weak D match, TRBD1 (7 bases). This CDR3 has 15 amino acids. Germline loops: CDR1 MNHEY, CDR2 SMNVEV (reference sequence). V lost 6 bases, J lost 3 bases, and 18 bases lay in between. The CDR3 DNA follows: TGTGCCAGCAGGCCGACAGGGACTCTCTTCTACGAGCAGTACTTC. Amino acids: CASRPTGTLFYEQYF.

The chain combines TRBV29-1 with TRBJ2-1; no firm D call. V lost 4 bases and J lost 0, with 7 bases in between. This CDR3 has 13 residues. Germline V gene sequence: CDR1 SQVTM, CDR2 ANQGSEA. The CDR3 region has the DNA TGCAGCGTTGTAGCCAGCTCCTACAATGAGCAGTTCTTC. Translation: CSVVASSYNEQFF.

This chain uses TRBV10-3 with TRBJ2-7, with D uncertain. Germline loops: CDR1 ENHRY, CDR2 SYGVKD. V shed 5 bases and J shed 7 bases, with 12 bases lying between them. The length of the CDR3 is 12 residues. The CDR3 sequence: CAISPNGWEQYF. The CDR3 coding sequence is TGTGCCATCAGTCCGAACGGGTGGGAGCAGTACTTC.

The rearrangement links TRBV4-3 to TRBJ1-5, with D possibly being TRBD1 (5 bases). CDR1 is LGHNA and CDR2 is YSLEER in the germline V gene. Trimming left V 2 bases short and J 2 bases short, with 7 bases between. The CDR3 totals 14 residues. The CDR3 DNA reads TGCGCCAGCAGCCAAAGCAGGGGCAATCAGCCCCAGCATTTT. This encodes CASSQSRGNQPQHF.

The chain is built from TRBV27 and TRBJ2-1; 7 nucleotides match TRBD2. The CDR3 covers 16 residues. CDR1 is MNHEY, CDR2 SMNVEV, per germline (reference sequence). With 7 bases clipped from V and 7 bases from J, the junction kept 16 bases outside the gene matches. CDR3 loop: CASTRSTSERGNEQFF. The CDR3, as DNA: TGTGCCAGCACGAGATCAACTAGCGAGAGGGGTAATGAGCAGTTCTTC.

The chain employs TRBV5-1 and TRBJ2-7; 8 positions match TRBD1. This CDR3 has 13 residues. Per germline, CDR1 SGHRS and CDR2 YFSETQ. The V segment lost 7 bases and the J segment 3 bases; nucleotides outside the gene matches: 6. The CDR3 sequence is CASATGEVYEQYF. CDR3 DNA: TGCGCCAGCGCGACAGGGGAAGTCTACGAGCAGTACTTC.

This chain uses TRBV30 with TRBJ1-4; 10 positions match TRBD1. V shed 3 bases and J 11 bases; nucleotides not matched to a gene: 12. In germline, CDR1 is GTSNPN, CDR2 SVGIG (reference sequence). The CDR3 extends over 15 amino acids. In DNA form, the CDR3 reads TGTGCCTGGAGCGATGACAGGGGGCCCAGTGCCAAACTGTTTTTT. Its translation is CAWSDDRGPSAKLFF.